This TCR beta chain was recovered during a study of sequential checkpoint blockade in melanoma. The assay was immunoSEQ multiplex PCR, and TCRdb's table has in-frame clones only and misses some. The sample has roughly 2,200 clones; about 30% are singletons. Treatment specified: randomized to nivolumab then ipilimumab (arm A) or the reverse (arm B). The TCR originated in a human donor with melanoma. The sample here was tumor tissue (inferred from file names), taken from a patient given nivolumab and ipilimumab in sequence.

DNA of the CDR3: TGTGCCAGTAGTAGGCCGGGACAGGTCTACGAGCAGTACTTC. Translating gives CASSRPGQVYEQYF. This chain joins TRBV19 and TRBJ2-7; 8 bases are a match to TRBD1. The CDR3 runs 14 residues. The trim removed 4 bases at V and 3 bases at J, leaving 5 bases unmatched. Germline values: CDR1 LNHDA, CDR2 SQIVND (reference sequence).